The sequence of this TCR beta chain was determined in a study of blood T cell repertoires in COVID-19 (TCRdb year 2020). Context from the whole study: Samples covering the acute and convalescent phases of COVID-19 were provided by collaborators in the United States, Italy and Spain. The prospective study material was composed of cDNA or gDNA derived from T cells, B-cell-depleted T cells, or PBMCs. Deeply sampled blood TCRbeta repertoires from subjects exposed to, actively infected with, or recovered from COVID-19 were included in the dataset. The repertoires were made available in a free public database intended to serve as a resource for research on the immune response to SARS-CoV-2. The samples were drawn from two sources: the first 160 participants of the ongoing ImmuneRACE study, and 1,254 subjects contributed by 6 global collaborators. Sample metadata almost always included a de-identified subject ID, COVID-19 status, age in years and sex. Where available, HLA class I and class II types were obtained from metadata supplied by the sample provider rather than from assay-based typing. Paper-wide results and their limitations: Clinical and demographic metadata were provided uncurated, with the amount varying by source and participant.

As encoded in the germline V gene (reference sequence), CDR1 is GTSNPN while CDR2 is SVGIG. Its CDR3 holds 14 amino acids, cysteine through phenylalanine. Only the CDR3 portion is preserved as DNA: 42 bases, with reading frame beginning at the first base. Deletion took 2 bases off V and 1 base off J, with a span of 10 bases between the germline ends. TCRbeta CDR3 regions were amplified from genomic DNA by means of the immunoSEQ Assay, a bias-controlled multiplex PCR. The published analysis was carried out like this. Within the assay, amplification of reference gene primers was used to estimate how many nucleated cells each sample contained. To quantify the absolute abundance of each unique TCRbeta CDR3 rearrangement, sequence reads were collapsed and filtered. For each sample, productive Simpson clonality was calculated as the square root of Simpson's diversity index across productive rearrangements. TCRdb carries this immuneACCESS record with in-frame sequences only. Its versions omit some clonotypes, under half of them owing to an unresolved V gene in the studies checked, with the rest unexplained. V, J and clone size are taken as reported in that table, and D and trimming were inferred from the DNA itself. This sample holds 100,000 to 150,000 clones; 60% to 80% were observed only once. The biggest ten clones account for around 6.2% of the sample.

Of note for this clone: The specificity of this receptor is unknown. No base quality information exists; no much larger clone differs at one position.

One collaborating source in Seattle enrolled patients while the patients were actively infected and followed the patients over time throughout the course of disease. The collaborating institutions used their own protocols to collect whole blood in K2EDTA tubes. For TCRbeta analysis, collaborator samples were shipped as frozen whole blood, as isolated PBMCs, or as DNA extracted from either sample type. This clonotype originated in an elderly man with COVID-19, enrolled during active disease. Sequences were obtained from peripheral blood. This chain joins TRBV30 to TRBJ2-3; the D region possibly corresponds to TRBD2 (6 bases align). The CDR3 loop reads CAWSIASGTDTQYF. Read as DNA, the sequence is TGTGCCTGGAGTATCGCTAGCGGCACAGATACGCAGTATTTT.